The 28 T cell receptor beta chains given below trace back to one sample, sequenced in a study of blood T cell repertoires in COVID-19. Some clones are missing from TCRdb's copy, which holds only in-frame ones; the method was immunoSEQ multiplex PCR. The table shows some 400,000 clones, with more than 75% occurring only once. The sample was PBMCs or T cells enriched from blood (not recorded which). The receptors originated from a young man who had recovered from COVID-19.

This clone was seen a few times. The chain is built from TRBV28 and TRBJ1-3, with D uncertain. Germline assignment: CDR1 MDHEN and CDR2 SYDVKM. The CDR3 is made up of 12 amino acids. Trimming removed 5 bases at V and 11 bases at J, with 13 bases between. As DNA, the CDR3 is TGTGCCAGCAGTAAACCGGGTAACCCCATATATTTT. It encodes CASSKPGNPIYF.

As for this clone: Other DNA sequences of this sample code for an identical CDR3. J is TRBJ1-5 and V is TRBV7-2; D not resolved. This CDR3 has 12 residues. Germline V gives CDR1 SGHTA, CDR2 FQGNSA. Trimming cost V 6 bases and J 3 bases, with 6 bases left between them. CDR3: CASSPYNQPQHF. The CDR3 DNA reads TGTGCCAGCAGTCCCTACAATCAGCCCCAGCATTTT.

The CDR3 bases are TGCGCCAGCAGCGTGACAGGGGCTCAACCCTACGAGCAGTACTTC. This sequence encodes CASSVTGAQPYEQYF. The rearrangement uses TRBV5-1 and TRBJ2-7; 8 positions agree with TRBD1. After removal of 4 bases from V and 2 bases from J, the junction contained 8 bases not matched to a gene. CDR1 is SGHRS and CDR2 is YFSETQ in the germline V gene. CDR3 length equals 15 residues.

The rearrangement links TRBV3-1 (or the pseudogene TRBV3-2) to TRBJ2-3, with TRBD2 as a possible D gene (6 bases). Per germline, CDR1 LGHDT and CDR2 YNNKEL (reference sequence). Trimming took off 0 bases at V and 5 bases at J, with 9 bases between the two ends. This CDR3 region has 14 residues. CDR3 protein: CASSQDPGEDTQYF. DNA of the CDR3: TGTGCCAGCAGCCAAGATCCGGGGGAAGATACGCAGTATTTT.

This clone occurred once. The genes are TRBV25-1 and TRBJ2-3; 10 bases are shared with TRBD1. V lost 3 bases and J lost 2; bases outside the gene matches: 5. CDR3 length equals 16 residues. CDR1 is MGHDK, CDR2 SYGVNS, per germline. The CDR3 region is CASSDPGTGATDTQYF. The CDR3 bases are TGTGCCAGCAGTGATCCCGGGACAGGGGCCACAGATACGCAGTATTTT.

This chain connects TRBV4-2 to TRBJ1-2, with D unclear. The CDR3 is 15 residues long. CDR1 and CDR2 (germline): LGHNA, YNFKEQ. Trimming stripped 4 bases from V and 5 bases from J, with 17 bases between. CDR3 amino acids: CASSPVVGSGYGYTF. CDR3 DNA: TGTGCCAGCAGCCCTGTTGTTGGGTCCGGGTATGGCTACACCTTC.

This chain links TRBV30 with TRBJ2-1; 12 nucleotides agree with TRBD2. J lost 7 bases, V lost 5 bases, and 9 bases had no gene match. The CDR3 sequence is 15 residues long. Germline V gene lookup returns CDR1 GTSNPN and CDR2 SVGIG (reference sequence). The CDR3 is CAWGLAGGTGNEQFF. The CDR3 DNA follows: TGTGCCTGGGGCCTAGCGGGGGGGACAGGGAATGAGCAGTTCTTC.

Notes on this clone: A much larger clone sits a single nucleotide away, making a read error possible. This chain uses TRBV11-2 with TRBJ1-6, with 7 bases identical to TRBD1. This CDR3 spans 15 amino acids. V shed 0 bases, J shed 4 bases, and the junction held 0 bases outside the gene matches. The germline gives CDR1 SGHAT, CDR2 FQNNGV. This chain's CDR3 is CASSLETGYNSPLHF. In DNA form, the CDR3 reads TGTGCCAGCAGCTTAGAGACAGGGTATAATTCACCCCTCCACTTT.

The chain carries TRBV6-1 and TRBJ1-4, with D unclear. Trimming shortened V by 1 base and J by 10 bases, and 13 bases separated the two germline ends. From germline, CDR1 is MNHNS and CDR2 SASEGT. The CDR3 is made up of 14 amino acids. CDR3 nucleotide sequence: TGTGCCAGCAGTGAAGTGATCGGGAAAGGAAAACTGTTTTTT. Translated, it gives CASSEVIGKGKLFF.

The rearrangement links TRBV7-2 to TRBJ1-4; D is possibly TRBD1 (6 bases). Germline V gene lookup returns CDR1 SGHTA and CDR2 FQGNSA. This CDR3 has 15 amino acids. V lost 5 bases and J lost 4, with 14 bases in between. CDR3 sequence: CASSLTGLINEKLFF. Written as DNA, the CDR3 is TGTGCCAGCAGCCTTACAGGGCTAATTAATGAAAAACTGTTTTTT.

Remarks on this clone: The identical CDR3 is also encoded by other nucleotide sequences in the sample. The chain recombines TRBV5-4 with TRBJ2-7, with 10 bases identical to TRBD1. CDR3 size: 15 residues. Germline trimming cut 0 bases from V and 3 bases from J; bases unmatched to any gene: 3. The germline V gene has CDR1 SGHNT and CDR2 YYREEE (reference sequence). CDR3 in DNA: TGTGCCAGCAGCTTGGTAGGGACAGGGGACTACGAGCAGTACTTC. Translated, it gives CASSLVGTGDYEQYF.

The chain uses TRBV5-1 and TRBJ2-5; D is uncertain. The ends were cut back, 2 bases at V and 3 bases at J, with 2 bases in the middle. The CDR3 is made up of 11 amino acids. CDR1 SGHRS and CDR2 YFSETQ come from the germline V gene. CDR3 protein: CASSFKETQYF. CDR3 coding DNA: TGCGCCAGCAGCTTTAAAGAGACCCAGTACTTC.

This clone was recorded only once. The V and J genes are TRBV11-1 and TRBJ2-1; 10 bases map to TRBD2. This CDR3 is 15 amino acids long. CDR1 and CDR2 from the germline V gene are SGHAT and FQDESV (reference sequence). Trimming at V came to 6 bases and at J to 4 bases, leaving 6 bases not matched to a gene. This CDR3 is CASSPLAGVYNEQFF. The CDR3 coding sequence is TGTGCCAGCAGTCCCCTAGCGGGGGTTTACAATGAGCAGTTCTTC.

The chain carries TRBV29-1 and TRBJ1-2; 7 bases line up with TRBD1. Germline V gives CDR1 SQVTM, CDR2 ANQGSEA. There are 13 residues in the CDR3. V gave up 3 bases and J gave up 7 bases; unmatched junction bases: 8. The chain's CDR3 is CSVERGLFGGYTF. The CDR3 DNA reads TGCAGCGTTGAGAGGGGGCTTTTTGGTGGCTACACCTTC.

The gene calls are TRBV5-5 and TRBJ1-1; possibly TRBD1 for D (6 bases). The CDR3 has 14 residues. V lost 3 bases to trimming and J lost 0 bases, with 9 bases between them. Germline CDR1 and CDR2: SGHKS and YYEKEE (reference sequence). The DNA for the CDR3 is TGTGCCAGCAGCTCGGGACAACTGAACACTGAAGCTTTCTTT. It codes for CASSSGQLNTEAFF.

The gene calls are TRBV15 and TRBJ2-5, with D possibly matching TRBD2 (5 bases). The CDR3 covers 14 residues. With 0 bases removed from V and 4 bases from J, the gap between germline ends came to 9 bases. CDR1 and CDR2 from the germline V gene are LNHNV and YYDKDF (reference sequence). Here the CDR3 DNA reads TGTGCCACCAGCAGAGAAGGAGGCGGAGAGACCCAGTACTTC. It is translated as CATSREGGGETQYF.

J is TRBJ1-2 and V is TRBV7-2; 8 positions match TRBD1. Germline V gives CDR1 SGHTA, CDR2 FQGNSA. CDR3 length equals 16 residues. The V and J ends lost 5 bases and 2 bases, in that order; junction bases with no gene match: 10. The DNA for the CDR3 is TGTGCCAGCAGCCCCTGGACAGGGTTGGGGAACTATGGCTACACCTTC. Amino acids: CASSPWTGLGNYGYTF.

The J gene is TRBJ2-7, the V gene TRBV19; no definite D call. This CDR3 comprises 15 residues. V was cut by 5 bases and J by 2 bases, with 16 bases left in between. The germline CDR1 and CDR2 sequences are LNHDA and SQIVND (reference sequence). The CDR3 reads CASSPQNSGTYEQYF. The CDR3 DNA reads as TGTGCCAGTAGTCCCCAGAACAGTGGAACCTACGAGCAGTACTTC.

The genes are TRBV10-3 and TRBJ2-5; 7 nucleotides agree with TRBD1. Per the germline V gene, CDR1 is ENHRY and CDR2 is SYGVKD. The CDR3 loop spans 15 amino acids. The ends lost 2 bases at V and 2 bases at J; junction bases unmatched: 5. The CDR3 bases are TGTGCCATCAGTGAGCGGGACAGCTTACAAGAGACCCAGTACTTC. The encoded protein is CAISERDSLQETQYF.

The chain combines TRBV20-1 with TRBJ2-3, with TRBD1 as a possible D gene (6 bases). Germline lookup yields CDR1 DFQATT and CDR2 SNEGSKA (reference sequence). Deletions cut 6 bases from V and 3 bases from J, with 7 bases between. This CDR3 spans 11 amino acids. The CDR3, as DNA: TGCAGTGCCGGACAGACAGATACGCAGTATTTT. Its protein product is CSAGQTDTQYF.

V and J are TRBV18 and TRBJ2-5; TRBD1 agrees at 9 bases. Germline values: CDR1 KGHSH, CDR2 LQKENI. Losses at the gene ends were 6 bases for V and 5 bases for J; bases not matched to a gene: 4. There are 13 residues in the CDR3. CDR3 loop: CASSRDREETQYF. DNA of the CDR3: TGTGCCAGCTCTCGGGACAGGGAGGAGACCCAGTACTTC.

The chain couples TRBV6-5 to TRBJ1-6, with D possibly being TRBD1 (6 bases). CDR1 is MNHEY, CDR2 SVGAGI, per germline. Trimming shortened V by 6 bases and J by 3 bases, and 12 bases separated the two germline ends. The CDR3 length is 15 residues. CDR3: CASRTGQLYNSPLHF. CDR3 sequence (DNA): TGTGCCAGCAGGACAGGACAGCTCTATAATTCACCCCTCCACTTT.

The chain joins TRBV7-9 to TRBJ2-3; 7 nucleotides match TRBD2. This CDR3 comprises 15 residues. CDR1 is SEHNR, CDR2 FQNEAQ, per germline (reference sequence). V was clipped by 3 bases and J by 1 base; unmatched bases: 4. The CDR3: CASSFPSGGTDTQYF. For the CDR3, the DNA is TGTGCCAGCAGCTTTCCCAGCGGGGGCACAGATACGCAGTATTTT.

This chain connects TRBV14 to TRBJ1-2; 8 positions match TRBD1. V lost 0 bases to trimming and J lost 7 bases; unmatched junction nucleotides: 7. There are 15 residues in the CDR3. Germline V gene data show CDR1 as SGHDN and CDR2 as FVKESK. DNA of the CDR3: TGTGCCAGCAGCCAAGAACCGACAGGGGAGTCTGGCTACACCTTC. Amino acid sequence: CASSQEPTGESGYTF.

This chain joins TRBV7-9 and TRBJ1-2; maybe TRBD1 (5 bases). The germline gives CDR1 SEHNR, CDR2 FQNEAQ (reference sequence). The CDR3 consists of 13 residues. The V end lost 4 bases, the J end lost 4 bases, and 10 bases lay between the germline ends. This CDR3 is CASSSRDFYGYTF. The DNA of the CDR3 is TGTGCCAGCAGCTCCAGGGACTTCTATGGCTACACCTTC.

This rearrangement joins TRBV7-9 to TRBJ2-3; 9 positions agree with TRBD2. The ends lost 2 bases at V and 1 base at J; junction bases unmatched: 7. The V gene's germline CDR1 is SEHNR and CDR2 FQNEAQ (reference sequence). The CDR3 runs 17 residues. For the CDR3, the DNA is TGTGCCAGCAGCTTATTTGGTTTAGCGGGGGGCACAGATACGCAGTATTTT. It codes for CASSLFGLAGGTDTQYF.

This clone has a single count. This rearrangement joins TRBV4-1 to TRBJ1-1; possibly TRBD1 for D (6 bases). The CDR3 has 13 amino acids. With 8 bases removed from V and 4 bases from J, the gap between germline ends came to 14 bases. The germline gives CDR1 MGHRA, CDR2 YSYEKL. The CDR3 loop is CASGRGHGTEAFF. The CDR3 bases are TGCGCCAGCGGCCGGGGGCACGGCACTGAAGCTTTCTTT.

This clone was observed once. This rearrangement joins TRBV30 to TRBJ1-4, with D unresolved. The germline V and J ends were trimmed by 0 bases and 8 bases, with 7 bases remaining between them. Germline CDR1 is GTSNPN and CDR2 is SVGIG (reference sequence). The CDR3 runs 12 residues. CDR3 DNA sequence: TGTGCCTGGAGTGTTGCCCGGGAAAAACTGTTTTTT. It codes for CAWSVAREKLFF.